The rows below give T cell receptor beta chains drawn from one sample of a study of T cell repertoires in cytomegalovirus infection. TCRdb re-derived calls from the reads in MiXCR, one entry per CDR3 protein. Altogether 250,000 or so distinct CDR3 sequences are present, approximately 17% being singletons, with the ten largest covering about 45%. The sample taken for sequencing was CD8+ T cells from PBMCs. Receptors originate from a human donor in good health (CMV status not recorded). Some clones in this sample may be carry-over from other donors' samples. The CDR3 runs from the conserved cysteine through the conserved F or W. D genes are given only for firm matches. Rows give clone size only sometimes, using once, few, many, or a class for an expanded clone.

>-|TRBV11-2|TRBJ1-5|-
CASNQLTGNVGPQHF
TGTGCCAGCAACCAACTAACAGGGAATGTAGGGCCCCAGCATTTT
>-|TRBV12-5|TRBJ1-1|-
CASGLVSGGKTEAFF
TGTGCTAGTGGTTTGGTATCGGGGGGTAAAACTGAAGCTTTCTTT
>-|TRBV29-1|TRBJ1-1|-
CSAVNLDSGRTEAFF
TGCAGCGCCGTGAACCTCGACTCGGGGAGGACTGAAGCTTTCTTT
>-|TRBV7-9|TRBJ1-1|-
CASSQTGTEAFF
TGTGCCAGCAGTCAAACAGGTACTGAAGCTTTCTTT
>-|TRBV3-1|TRBJ2-6|TRBD1
CASSQGATQGAGANVLTF
TGTGCCAGCAGCCAAGGAGCCACTCAGGGGGCCGGGGCCAACGTCCTGACTTTC
>many|TRBV7-2|TRBJ1-5|-
CASSLVSGNQPQHF
TGTGCCAGCAGCTTAGTTTCCGGGAATCAGCCCCAGCATTTT
>few|TRBV28|TRBJ2-5|-
CASSPTGLKETQYF
TGTGCCAGCAGTCCTACGGGACTGAAAGAGACCCAGTACTTC
>many|TRBV7-8|TRBJ2-5|-
CASSLSKGNQETQYF
TGTGCCAGCAGCTTAAGCAAGGGAAACCAAGAGACCCAGTACTTC
>-|TRBV19|TRBJ1-6|-
CASKLDLNSPLHF
TGTGCCAGTAAATTGGACCTTAATTCACCCCTCCACTTT
>-|TRBV7-9|TRBJ2-3|TRBD1
CASSLPGQAVGTQYF
TGTGCCAGCAGCTTACCGGGACAGGCCGTAGGGACGCAGTATTTT
>-|TRBV7-9|TRBJ2-7|-
CASSPGYPYEQYF
TGTGCCAGCAGCCCCGGGTACCCCTACGAGCAGTACTTC
>-|TRBV4-2|TRBJ1-2|-
CASSHLTGSGYTF
TGTGCCAGCAGCCACCTAACCGGATCTGGCTACACCTTC
>few|TRBV5-4|TRBJ2-1|-
CASSLATRNPNEQFF
TGTGCCAGCAGCTTGGCAACCAGAAACCCCAATGAGCAGTTCTTC
>-|TRBV7-8|TRBJ2-1|TRBD2
CASSLVSGGASNEQFF
TGTGCCAGCAGCTTAGTTAGCGGGGGGGCCAGTAATGAGCAGTTCTTC
>-|TRBV29-1|TRBJ2-1|TRBD2
CSAVGGLAVYNEQFF
TGCAGCGCTGTTGGGGGACTAGCGGTTTACAATGAGCAGTTCTTC
>few|TRBV7-9|TRBJ2-3|-
CASSSTTGIAADTQYF
TGTGCCAGCAGCTCTACTACAGGGATTGCCGCAGATACGCAGTATTTT
>many|TRBV7-2|TRBJ1-1|-
CASSLASGEGTEAFF
TGTGCCAGCAGCTTAGCTTCAGGGGAGGGCACTGAAGCTTTCTTT
>many|TRBV6-1|TRBJ1-2|TRBD1
CASGQGENYGYTF
TGTGCCAGCGGACAGGGGGAGAACTATGGCTACACCTTC
>-|TRBV19|TRBJ2-6|-
CASSMFSGANVLTF
TGTGCCAGTAGTATGTTCTCTGGGGCCAACGTCCTGACTTTC
>-|TRBV20-1|TRBJ1-1|-
CSARDPAGGGRTEAFF
TGCAGTGCTAGAGATCCGGCCGGCGGGGGAAGGACTGAAGCTTTCTTT
>-|TRBV7-9|TRBJ1-1|-
CASSLATGYTEAFF
TGTGCCAGCAGCTTAGCGACGGGGTACACTGAAGCTTTCTTT
>-|TRBV5-5|TRBJ1-5|TRBD1
CASSFLQGANQPQHF
TGTGCCAGCAGTTTTCTACAGGGGGCGAATCAGCCCCAGCATTTT
>-|TRBV5-1|TRBJ2-7|TRBD2
CASSFRGGSYEQYF
TGCGCCAGCAGCTTTCGGGGGGGTTCCTACGAGCAGTACTTC